This passage covers 13 T cell receptor beta chains from one sample sequenced in a study of cytomegalovirus exposure and HLA in healthy donors. A multiplex PCR was run with 60 Vbeta primers and 13 Jbeta primers. Produced via immunoSEQ multiplex PCR; TCRdb's table is partial and in-frame only. Of about 150,000 clones listed, 65% to 85% are singletons. Sequenced sample: PBMCs. These TCRs come from a male donor in good health and CMV-seropositive.

V gene TRBV28 combines with J gene TRBJ2-7, with 9 nucleotides matching TRBD1. Germline CDR1 MDHEN, CDR2 SYDVKM. The CDR3 has 14 residues. J lost 5 bases, V lost 6 bases, and 8 bases had no gene match. As DNA, the CDR3 is TGTGCCAGCAGCTCCGGGGACAGGGTCCACGAGCAGTACTTC. This sequence encodes CASSSGDRVHEQYF. The variable domain in full, with the rest retrieved from reference TRBV28 and TRBJ2-7, is DVKVTQSSRYLVKRTGEKVFLECVQDMDHENMFWYRQDPGLGLRLIYFSYDVKMKEKGDIPEGYSVSREKKERFSLILESASTNQTSMYLCASSSGDRVHEQYFGPGTRLTVT.

Concerning this clone: The sample holds other DNA sequences that translate to the same CDR3. This chain connects TRBV18 to TRBJ2-7; a weak D match, TRBD2 (6 bases). CDR3 size: 14 residues. V lost 4 bases, J lost 5 bases, and 15 bases lay in between. CDR1 is KGHSH and CDR2 is LQKENI in the germline V gene. CDR3 nucleotides: TGTGCCAGCTCACTAGGGACTTTTGGTAACGAGCAGTACTTC. It yields the protein CASSLGTFGNEQYF. The variable domain in full, with the rest retrieved from reference TRBV18 and TRBJ2-7, is NAGVMQNPRHLVRRRGQEARLRCSPMKGHSHVYWYRQLPEEGLKFMVYLQKENIIDESGMPKERFSAEFPKEGPSILRIQQVVRGDSAAYFCASSLGTFGNEQYFGPGTRLTVT.

This clone was seen a handful of times. This chain connects TRBV6-4 to TRBJ2-1; 8 nucleotides agree with TRBD2. This CDR3 contains 15 residues. Germline loops: CDR1 MRHNA, CDR2 SNTAGT. V was clipped by 2 bases and J by 0 bases; unmatched bases: 0. Here the CDR3 reads CASSDTSGSYNEQFF. The CDR3 DNA is TGTGCCAGCAGTGACACTAGCGGCTCCTACAATGAGCAGTTCTTC.

The V and J genes are TRBV11-1 and TRBJ2-1; D unclear. V was clipped by 1 base and J by 8 bases, with 12 bases between them. This CDR3 comprises 14 residues. Looked up from germline, CDR1 is SGHAT and CDR2 is FQDESV (reference sequence). The chain's CDR3 is CASSLGSGDDEQFF. DNA of the CDR3: TGTGCCAGCAGCTTAGGATCCGGAGATGATGAGCAGTTCTTC.

The V gene is TRBV19, the J gene TRBJ1-2, with 9 bases identical to TRBD1. The CDR3 extends over 14 amino acids. Per the germline V gene, CDR1 is LNHDA and CDR2 is SQIVND (reference sequence). The V gene end was trimmed by 6 bases and the J gene end by 7 bases; junction bases not matched to a gene: 9. CDR3 sequence (DNA): TGTGCCAGTAGGAAACCGGGACAGGGAGGTGGCTACACCTTC. Its protein product is CASRKPGQGGGYTF. The full variable domain, rest sourced from reference TRBV19 and TRBJ1-2, is DGGITQSPKYLFRKEGQNVTLSCEQNLNHDAMYWYRQDPGQGLRLIYYSQIVNDFQKGDIAEGYSVSREKKESFPLTVTSAQKNPTAFYLCASRKPGQGGGYTFGSGTRLTVV.

This chain joins TRBV6-5 and TRBJ2-2, with D perhaps matching TRBD2 (6 bases). V lost 8 bases to trimming and J lost 2 bases, with 12 bases between them. Germline loops: CDR1 MNHEY, CDR2 SVGAGI. This CDR3 is built from 14 residues. The CDR3 loop reads CASLEAGNTGELFF. CDR3 sequence (DNA): TGTGCCAGCCTCGAGGCGGGAAACACCGGGGAGCTGTTTTTT.

The rearrangement uses TRBV29-1 and TRBJ2-7; 10 bases fit TRBD2. The CDR3 is 16 residues long. From germline, CDR1 is SQVTM and CDR2 ANQGSEA. The V gene end was trimmed by 6 bases and the J gene end by 0 bases; junction bases not matched to a gene: 11. CDR3 in amino acids: CSVAGTSERFSYEQYF. Written as DNA, the CDR3 is TGCAGCGTGGCCGGGACTAGCGAAAGATTCTCCTACGAGCAGTACTTC.

This chain links TRBV9 with TRBJ1-1, with D possibly being TRBD1 (5 bases). V was clipped by 0 bases and J by 7 bases, with 13 bases between them. The CDR3 runs to 14 residues. Germline-derived CDR1 and CDR2 are SGDLS and YYNGEE. The CDR3 reads CASSVVRGGGEAFF. CDR3 in DNA: TGTGCCAGCAGCGTAGTCCGGGGCGGGGGTGAAGCTTTCTTT.

V is TRBV6-5 and J is TRBJ2-7, with D unclear. The V end was cut by 7 bases, the J end by 7 bases, with 17 bases between. The CDR3 loop spans 13 amino acids. Germline V gene sequence: CDR1 MNHEY, CDR2 SVGAGI. Written as DNA, the CDR3 is TGTGCCAGCAATTTCCTAGGCACCCCGGAGCAGTACTTC. Protein: CASNFLGTPEQYF.

The V gene is TRBV30, the J gene TRBJ1-2; maybe TRBD1 (6 bases). The CDR3 length is 11 residues. Per the germline V gene, CDR1 is GTSNPN and CDR2 is SVGIG (reference sequence). V was cut by 0 bases and J by 12 bases, with 11 bases left in between. The CDR3 here is CAWSVGGEDTF. In DNA, the CDR3 is TGTGCCTGGAGTGTAGGGGGTGAAGACACCTTC.

This clone was seen only a few times. The chain links TRBV30 to TRBJ2-2; 10 bases map to TRBD1. Germline trimming cut 6 bases from V and 4 bases from J; bases unmatched to any gene: 11. The CDR3 extends over 16 amino acids. From germline, CDR1 is GTSNPN and CDR2 SVGIG (reference sequence). CDR3 DNA sequence: TGTGCCTGCCAAGTGAGACAGGGGGCAATCACCGGGGAGCTGTTTTTT. Protein sequence: CACQVRQGAITGELFF.

The chain couples TRBV5-4 to TRBJ2-1, with TRBD2 identical over 13 bases. This CDR3 region has 16 residues. Germline lookup yields CDR1 SGHNT and CDR2 YYREEE (reference sequence). Trimming cost V 2 bases and J 8 bases; bases outside gene matches: 7. CDR3 nucleotides: TGTGCCAGCAGCTTCGGGGGGACTAGCGGGATCTATGAGCAGTTCTTC. It specifies CASSFGGTSGIYEQFF.

The CDR3 sequence: CASSLAGQNTEAFF. The CDR3 region has the DNA TGTGCCAGCAGCTTGGCCGGACAGAACACTGAAGCTTTCTTT. This chain links TRBV5-6 with TRBJ1-1; D perhaps matches TRBD1 (5 bases). This CDR3 contains 14 residues. From germline, CDR1 is SGHDT and CDR2 YYEEEE. V dropped 0 bases and J dropped 1 base, with 7 bases sitting between them.